These T cell receptor beta chains were read from a single sample in a study of blood T cell repertoires in COVID-19. Sequencing used immunoSEQ multiplex PCR; TCRdb keeps in-frame clones, though not all of them. The sample lists fewer than 250,000 clones; around 84% were seen once. Sequencing input: peripheral blood. These receptors all come from a man between 25 and 39 years old with active or convalescent COVID-19. The CDR3 runs from the conserved cysteine through the conserved F or W. Each record gives: CDR3 protein, CDR3 DNA, D gene, J gene, clone size, V gene. A D gene is named only where the DNA matches it firmly. Only some rows state a clone size, as once, few, many or a class for expanded clones.

CASSSHRGTNEKLFF | TGTGCCAGCAGTTCCCACAGGGGAACTAATGAAAAACTGTTTTTT | TRBD1 | TRBJ1-4 | . | TRBV6-5
CASSPGTDNSPLHF | TGTGCCAGCAGCCCGGGGACAGATAATTCACCCCTCCACTTT | TRBD1 | TRBJ1-6 | . | TRBV7-9
CAWSRPTGELFF | TGTGCCTGGAGTCGTCCCACCGGGGAGCTGTTTTTT | . | TRBJ2-2 | few | TRBV30
CASSPRTVSNQPQHF | TGTGCCAGCAGTCCCCGGACAGTCAGCAATCAGCCCCAGCATTTT | . | TRBJ1-5 | . | TRBV28
CASSQERNQPQHF | TGCGCCAGCAGCCAAGAGCGGAATCAGCCCCAGCATTTT | . | TRBJ1-5 | . | TRBV4-1
CASSPHGLNRDEQYF | TGCGCCAGCAGCCCTCACGGGTTAAACCGCGACGAGCAGTACTTC | . | TRBJ2-7 | . | TRBV4-1
CASSPTSNNEQFF | TGTGCCAGCAGCCCTACTAGTAACAATGAGCAGTTCTTC | . | TRBJ2-1 | . | TRBV3-1/TRBV3-2
CASLGHPASTATNEKLFF | TGTGCCAGCTTAGGACACCCCGCATCCACCGCAACTAATGAAAAACTGTTTTTT | . | TRBJ1-4 | . | TRBV14
CASSVVRASSYEQYF | TGCGCCAGCAGCGTAGTGAGGGCGAGCTCCTACGAGCAGTACTTC | . | TRBJ2-7 | few | TRBV4-1
CASSRGTRDTQYF | TGTGCCAGCAGCCGCGGGACTCGGGATACGCAGTATTTT | . | TRBJ2-3 | . | TRBV2
CASSLGQEYNEQFF | TGTGCCAGCAGCCTGGGACAGGAATACAATGAGCAGTTCTTC | TRBD1 | TRBJ2-1 | few | TRBV3-1/TRBV3-2
CASSPPGRTSYEQYF | TGTGCCAGCAGCCCCCCCGGCAGGACTTCCTACGAGCAGTACTTC | . | TRBJ2-7 | few | TRBV6-5
CASSLDSTNEKLFF | TGCGCCAGCAGCCTGGACAGTACTAATGAAAAACTGTTTTTT | . | TRBJ1-4 | . | TRBV5-1
CASSLQQAVGYAQYF | TGTGCCAGCAGTTTACAACAGGCCGTGGGATACGCGCAGTATTTT | . | TRBJ2-3 | . | TRBV27
CASSRELGTEAFF | TGTGCCAGCAGTAGGGAGTTAGGGACTGAAGCTTTCTTT | . | TRBJ1-1 | few | TRBV11-2
CASSVEGRGGPNTEAFF | TGTGCCAGCAGTGTGGAGGGTAGGGGGGGCCCGAACACTGAAGCTTTCTTT | . | TRBJ1-1 | . | TRBV2
CASSPLGEMNTEAFF | TGTGCCAGCAGCCCCCTCGGGGAAATGAACACTGAAGCTTTCTTT | . | TRBJ1-1 | . | TRBV28
CASTRGHSSYEQYF | TGTGCCAGCACAAGGGGGCACAGCTCCTACGAGCAGTACTTC | TRBD1 | TRBJ2-7 | . | TRBV18
CASSLAGPGGDTEAFF | TGCGCCAGCAGCCTCGCCGGGCCTGGGGGGGACACTGAAGCTTTCTTT | . | TRBJ1-1 | . | TRBV5-1
CASRDPKTANYGYTF | TGTGCCAGCAGAGATCCAAAGACAGCTAACTATGGCTACACCTTC | . | TRBJ1-2 | . | TRBV6-5
CASSLLNKGGKGF | TGTGCCAGCAGCTTACTCAACAAGGGGGGGAAAGGCTTC | . | TRBJ2-7 | . | TRBV28
CASSRRTGGTHGYTF | TGTGCCAGCAGCCGCCGGACAGGGGGCACCCATGGCTACACCTTC | TRBD1 | TRBJ1-2 | once | TRBV14
CSVTRGAGSYGYTF | TGCAGCGTTACCCGAGGTGCAGGGTCTTATGGCTACACCTTC | . | TRBJ1-2 | few | TRBV29-1
CASSIGRGGQPQHF | TGTGCCAGTAGTATCGGCAGGGGTGGTCAGCCCCAGCATTTT | . | TRBJ1-5 | . | TRBV19
CASSLALAGASEQFF | TGTGCCAGCAGTTTGGCGCTAGCGGGAGCGAGTGAGCAGTTCTTC | TRBD2 | TRBJ2-1 | . | TRBV28
CASSSLPDEKLFF | TGCGCCAGCAGCTCTCTACCGGATGAAAAACTGTTTTTT | . | TRBJ1-4 | few | TRBV4-1
CASSRGTGNYEQYF | TGTGCCAGCAGTCGAGGGACAGGGAACTACGAGCAGTACTTC | TRBD1 | TRBJ2-7 | . | TRBV5-4
CASRWAGDYGYTF | TGCGCCAGCAGATGGGCCGGGGACTATGGCTACACCTTC | . | TRBJ1-2 | once | TRBV5-1
CSVPRGSFYNEQFF | TGCAGCGTCCCCAGGGGGAGCTTCTACAATGAGCAGTTCTTC | TRBD1 | TRBJ2-1 | . | TRBV29-1
CASSDRDGNTIYF | TGTGCCAGCAGTGACAGGGATGGAAACACCATATATTTT | . | TRBJ1-3 | . | TRBV6-1
CASSLRLDGSEAFF | TGTGCCAGCAGCTTAAGGCTAGATGGCTCTGAAGCTTTCTTT | . | TRBJ1-1 | . | TRBV7-2
CASSPRQAEETQYF | TGTGCCAGTAGTCCTAGACAGGCCGAAGAGACCCAGTACTTC | . | TRBJ2-5 | . | TRBV19
CASSFLEPANNEQFF | TGCGCCAGCAGCTTTCTGGAGCCCGCCAACAATGAGCAGTTCTTC | . | TRBJ2-1 | . | TRBV5-1
CASSLVGGQGTDTQYF | TGCGCCAGCAGCTTGGTGGGGGGACAGGGAACAGATACGCAGTATTTT | TRBD1 | TRBJ2-3 | . | TRBV5-1
CATSDKAGTGSEEQYF | TGTGCCACCAGTGACAAAGCCGGGACAGGTTCCGAGGAGCAGTACTTC | TRBD1 | TRBJ2-7 | . | TRBV24-1
CASSFRTGASEQYF | TGTGCCAGCAGTTTTAGGACAGGGGCCAGCGAGCAGTACTTC | TRBD1 | TRBJ2-7 | . | TRBV7-8
CASSRATGAHSPLHF | TGTGCCAGCAGCCGGGCGACAGGGGCCCACTCACCCCTCCACTTT | TRBD1 | TRBJ1-6 | . | TRBV6-5
CASSYSQGQGRGGYTF | TGTGCCAGCAGTTACTCTCAGGGGCAGGGCCGAGGTGGCTACACCTTC | . | TRBJ1-2 | . | TRBV6-5
CASSLGLIEEKLFF | TGCGCCAGCAGTTTGGGGCTGATAGAAGAAAAACTGTTTTTT | . | TRBJ1-4 | . | TRBV4-1
CASSQGVFGELFF | TGTGCCAGCAGCCAGGGGGTGTTCGGGGAGCTGTTTTTT | TRBD1 | TRBJ2-2 | . | TRBV11-2
CASSSRQGGGTEAFF | TGTGCCAGCAGTTCAAGACAGGGTGGGGGGACTGAAGCTTTCTTT | TRBD1 | TRBJ1-1 | once | TRBV6-6
CAYLVEGTDTQYF | TGCGCCTACCTTGTAGAGGGCACAGATACGCAGTATTTT | . | TRBJ2-3 | . | TRBV10-2
CASSNLQEGWFSPLHF | TGTGCCAGCAGCAACCTACAGGAGGGTTGGTTTTCACCCCTCCACTTT | . | TRBJ1-6 | . | TRBV5-6
CASSQVFAQGDTEAFF | TGTGCCAGCAGCCAAGTCTTTGCACAGGGGGACACTGAAGCTTTCTTT | TRBD1 | TRBJ1-1 | once | TRBV4-2
CASSLPGGPYEQYF | TGTGCCAGCAGTTTACCGGGAGGGCCCTACGAGCAGTACTTC | TRBD2 | TRBJ2-7 | . | TRBV28
CASSANDRGTGELFF | TGTGCCAGCAGTGCAAACGACAGGGGAACCGGGGAGCTGTTTTTT | TRBD1 | TRBJ2-2 | . | TRBV28
CASSSGTNNEQFF | TGTGCCAGCAGCTCCGGGACTAACAATGAGCAGTTCTTC | TRBD2 | TRBJ2-1 | . | TRBV11-2
CASSSQLAVYNEQFF | TGTGCCAGCAGTTCACAACTAGCCGTATACAATGAGCAGTTCTTC | . | TRBJ2-1 | . | TRBV28
CASSLFDEQYF | TGTGCCAGCAGCTTGTTCGACGAGCAGTACTTC | . | TRBJ2-7 | . | TRBV5-4
CASSQPGTGGTEAFF | TGCGCCAGCAGCCAACCAGGGACAGGTGGCACTGAAGCTTTCTTT | TRBD1 | TRBJ1-1 | once | TRBV4-3
CASSLQSSGANVLTF | TGTGCCAGTAGCCTACAGAGCTCTGGGGCCAACGTCCTGACTTTC | . | TRBJ2-6 | . | TRBV19